This is a list of T cell receptor beta chains from one sample in a study of T cells in Graves' hyperthyroidism and ophthalmopathy. TCRdb reanalysed the multiplex PCR reads using MiXCR and keeps one entry per CDR3 protein. The sample holds 550,000 to 650,000 distinct CDR3 sequences, 14% seen once. The sequenced material came from blood. All receptors come from a woman aged 40-49 years with Graves' hyperthyroidism. Both conserved end residues are part of each CDR3. Each record gives: D gene, V gene, clone size, J gene, CDR3 protein, CDR3 DNA. A D gene is named only where the DNA matches it firmly. Clone size is shown for a subset of rows, as once, few, many or a class of expanded clone.

D gene: TRBD2; V gene: TRBV24-1; clone size: many; J gene: TRBJ2-1; CDR3 protein: CATSDAGTSGSEQFF; CDR3 DNA: TGTGCCACCAGTGATGCCGGGACTAGCGGGAGTGAGCAGTTCTTC
D gene: TRBD2; V gene: TRBV2; clone size: many; J gene: TRBJ2-1; CDR3 protein: CASRRLAGTVNEQFF; CDR3 DNA: TGTGCCAGCAGAAGACTAGCGGGGACTGTCAATGAGCAGTTCTTC
D gene: .; V gene: TRBV24-1; clone size: many; J gene: TRBJ1-1; CDR3 protein: CATRGSATEAFF; CDR3 DNA: TGTGCCACCAGGGGTTCAGCCACTGAAGCTTTCTTT
D gene: .; V gene: TRBV11-3; clone size: .; J gene: TRBJ2-6; CDR3 protein: CASSSGPTGANVLTF; CDR3 DNA: TGTGCCAGCAGCTCCGGACCCACTGGGGCCAACGTCCTGACTTTC
D gene: .; V gene: TRBV2; clone size: many; J gene: TRBJ2-1; CDR3 protein: CASSERSGGGTEQFF; CDR3 DNA: TGTGCCAGCAGTGAAAGGTCAGGGGGGGGCACTGAGCAGTTCTTC
D gene: .; V gene: TRBV6-1; clone size: many; J gene: TRBJ2-1; CDR3 protein: CATGLVNEQFF; CDR3 DNA: TGTGCCACCGGACTCGTCAATGAGCAGTTCTTC
D gene: TRBD2; V gene: TRBV5-6; clone size: .; J gene: TRBJ2-1; CDR3 protein: CASSSAGTTEQFF; CDR3 DNA: TGTGCCAGCAGCTCGGCCGGGACTACTGAGCAGTTCTTC
D gene: .; V gene: TRBV7-2; clone size: many; J gene: TRBJ2-1; CDR3 protein: CASSLSGSGSYNEQFF; CDR3 DNA: TGTGCCAGCAGCTTATCGGGTAGCGGATCCTACAATGAGCAGTTCTTC
D gene: TRBD2; V gene: TRBV19; clone size: .; J gene: TRBJ2-2; CDR3 protein: CASNDQRGTGELFF; CDR3 DNA: TGTGCCAGTAACGATCAGCGGGGCACCGGGGAGCTGTTTTTT
D gene: TRBD1; V gene: TRBV28; clone size: many; J gene: TRBJ1-6; CDR3 protein: CASSDRGLGNSPLHF; CDR3 DNA: TGTGCCAGCAGTGACAGGGGGCTCGGTAATTCACCCCTCCACTTT
D gene: .; V gene: TRBV9; clone size: .; J gene: TRBJ2-1; CDR3 protein: CASSVDFAFNEQFF; CDR3 DNA: TGTGCCAGCAGCGTAGATTTCGCTTTCAATGAGCAGTTCTTC
D gene: TRBD1; V gene: TRBV2; clone size: .; J gene: TRBJ2-2; CDR3 protein: CASSRRTGGNTGELFF; CDR3 DNA: TGTGCCAGCAGCCGTCGGACAGGGGGGAACACCGGGGAGCTGTTTTTT
D gene: .; V gene: TRBV7-2; clone size: many; J gene: TRBJ2-7; CDR3 protein: CASSLMYEQYF; CDR3 DNA: TGTGCCAGCAGCTTAATGTACGAGCAGTACTTC
D gene: .; V gene: TRBV5-1; clone size: few; J gene: TRBJ1-2; CDR3 protein: CASSLGQINYDYTF; CDR3 DNA: TGCGCCAGCAGCTTGGGACAGATCAACTATGACTACACCTTC
D gene: TRBD2; V gene: TRBV27; clone size: many; J gene: TRBJ2-1; CDR3 protein: CASSSRPIAGGYNEQFF; CDR3 DNA: TGTGCCAGCAGTTCCAGACCTATAGCGGGGGGATACAATGAGCAGTTCTTC
D gene: .; V gene: TRBV5-8; clone size: .; J gene: TRBJ1-5; CDR3 protein: CASSLGHKQPQHF; CDR3 DNA: TGTGCCAGCAGCTTGGGACATAAACAGCCCCAGCATTTT
D gene: .; V gene: TRBV7-9; clone size: few; J gene: TRBJ2-2; CDR3 protein: CASSPDWKNTGELFF; CDR3 DNA: TGTGCCAGCAGTCCGGACTGGAAAAACACCGGGGAGCTGTTTTTT
D gene: .; V gene: TRBV10-3; clone size: .; J gene: TRBJ2-1; CDR3 protein: CAISAVGNSYNEQFF; CDR3 DNA: TGTGCCATCAGTGCTGTGGGTAATAGCTACAATGAGCAGTTCTTC
D gene: TRBD2; V gene: TRBV7-9; clone size: .; J gene: TRBJ2-7; CDR3 protein: CASSLEAGATYEQYF; CDR3 DNA: TGTGCCAGCAGCTTAGAGGCGGGAGCCACCTACGAGCAGTACTTC
D gene: .; V gene: TRBV10-3; clone size: few; J gene: TRBJ1-1; CDR3 protein: CAIRQNVMNTEAFF; CDR3 DNA: TGTGCCATAAGACAGAATGTTATGAACACTGAAGCTTTCTTT
D gene: TRBD2; V gene: TRBV20-1; clone size: .; J gene: TRBJ2-7; CDR3 protein: CSASKLAGGPYEQYF; CDR3 DNA: TGCAGTGCTAGTAAGCTAGCGGGAGGGCCCTACGAGCAGTACTTC
D gene: TRBD1; V gene: TRBV27; clone size: many; J gene: TRBJ1-5; CDR3 protein: CASSLFSVTGGRQPQHF; CDR3 DNA: TGTGCCAGCAGTTTATTTAGCGTGACAGGGGGCCGTCAGCCCCAGCATTTT
D gene: .; V gene: TRBV2; clone size: many; J gene: TRBJ2-7; CDR3 protein: CASRRDLTGEQYF; CDR3 DNA: TGTGCCAGCAGGCGAGACTTAACGGGGGAGCAGTACTTC
D gene: .; V gene: TRBV6-5; clone size: .; J gene: TRBJ1-2; CDR3 protein: CASGSNYGYTF; CDR3 DNA: TGTGCCAGCGGTTCTAACTATGGCTACACCTTC
D gene: .; V gene: TRBV6-1; clone size: many; J gene: TRBJ1-1; CDR3 protein: CASIHPPANTEAFF; CDR3 DNA: TGTGCCAGCATCCACCCCCCAGCGAACACTGAAGCTTTCTTT
D gene: .; V gene: TRBV27; clone size: few; J gene: TRBJ1-4; CDR3 protein: CASSFSGQRIIATNEKLFF; CDR3 DNA: TGTGCCAGCAGTTTCTCCGGACAGCGAATTATTGCGACTAATGAAAAACTGTTTTTT
D gene: .; V gene: TRBV7-9; clone size: .; J gene: TRBJ2-2; CDR3 protein: CASSLGGLAAGELFF; CDR3 DNA: TGTGCCAGCAGCTTGGGGGGGCTCGCGGCCGGGGAGCTGTTTTTT
D gene: .; V gene: TRBV13; clone size: .; J gene: TRBJ1-6; CDR3 protein: CASSLTGADSPLHF; CDR3 DNA: TGTGCCAGCAGCTTAACGGGGGCGGATTCACCCCTCCACTTT
D gene: TRBD1; V gene: TRBV20-1; clone size: .; J gene: TRBJ2-1; CDR3 protein: CSVGQGVNEQFF; CDR3 DNA: TGCAGTGTGGGGCAGGGGGTCAATGAGCAGTTCTTC
D gene: .; V gene: TRBV6-6; clone size: many; J gene: TRBJ1-4; CDR3 protein: CASSYSDLDEKLFF; CDR3 DNA: TGTGCCAGCAGTTACTCCGACCTAGATGAAAAACTGTTTTTT
D gene: TRBD1; V gene: TRBV2; clone size: many; J gene: TRBJ1-2; CDR3 protein: CASREAWRDSQIYGYTF; CDR3 DNA: TGTGCCAGCAGGGAAGCCTGGAGGGACAGCCAGATCTATGGCTACACCTTC
D gene: .; V gene: TRBV20-1; clone size: few; J gene: TRBJ1-6; CDR3 protein: CSARDSNSPLHF; CDR3 DNA: TGCAGTGCTAGGGACAGTAATTCACCCCTCCACTTT
D gene: TRBD2; V gene: TRBV28; clone size: many; J gene: TRBJ2-1; CDR3 protein: CASSFSTSGKQFF; CDR3 DNA: TGTGCCAGCAGTTTCTCGACTAGCGGAAAGCAGTTCTTC